This TCR beta chain stems from a study of radiation and T cells in renal cell carcinoma. Findings and caveats of the study: Top tumor clonotypes rose in blood 2 weeks post-radiation, then contracted.

Specified time point: blood 4 weeks post-SBRT, at nephrectomy. Treatment described: 15 Gy SBRT to primary tumor, nephrectomy 4 weeks later. Nephrectomy followed 15 Gy stereotactic body radiation by 4 weeks. Radiation-treated patients gave blood at baseline, week 2 and week 4. Libraries were prepared by immunoSEQ multiplex PCR; TCRdb keeps only in-frame clonotypes and omits some of them. This table has 97,000 or so clones, 84% appearing once. This clone was counted a few times. The target antigen is unknown. CDR3 length: 14 residues. With 4 bases clipped from V and 4 bases from J, the junction kept 5 bases outside the gene matches. Germline V gives CDR1 SEHNR, CDR2 FQNEAQ (reference sequence).

The chain couples TRBV7-9 to TRBJ2-7, with TRBD1 matching over 9 bases. The sequenced sample was blood, obtained from a patient whose treatment included radiotherapy and nephrectomy. This receptor was identified in a man in his fifties or sixties with renal cell carcinoma. CDR3 DNA: TGTGCCAGCAGCTCTCGACAGGGGGGATACGAGCAGTACTTC. The encoded protein is CASSSRQGGYEQYF.